This record concerns one TCR beta chain sequence. Antigen specificity is unknown. With 5 bases clipped from V and 5 bases from J, the junction kept 2 bases outside the gene matches. Germline V gene sequence: CDR1 SEHNR, CDR2 FQNEAQ (reference sequence). This CDR3 region has 12 residues. The record originates from a study of T cells in Graves' hyperthyroidism and ophthalmopathy. Whole-study findings and limits: Ophthalmopathy was identified by the model a median around 6.9 months ahead of onset.

Researchers took RNA transcripts and amplified the TCR beta CDR3 regions from them. During a first-round RT-PCR of the TCR CDR3, the HTBI primer set was used. TCRdb reprocessed the multiplex PCR reads via MiXCR and lists one record per CDR3 protein. The table includes 550,000 to 800,000 distinct CDR3 sequences, 16% detected once. Exclusion followed for patients with uncontrolled infection, other autoimmune disease, pregnancy or lactation. From around 11 ml of fresh peripheral blood, PBMCs were isolated. Input material: blood. The source of this sequence is a man aged 18 to 30 with Graves' hyperthyroidism. V is TRBV7-9 and J is TRBJ2-5; 7 bases agree with TRBD1. CDR3 region: CASSKQGETQYF. Here the CDR3 DNA reads TGTGCCAGCAGCAAACAGGGGGAGACCCAGTACTTC.